Listed here is a single TCR beta chain. Its binding antigen is unknown. This entry belongs to a study of human CD8 memory T cell subsets (dated by TCRdb to 2019 to 2021). General notes on the study: The clonal relationships among stem-like (TSTEM), progenitor exhausted-like (TPEX) and effector memory CD8+ T cell subsets were assessed by comparing the TCRbeta repertoires of these subsets. TCRbeta repertoires were obtained from TSTEM, TPEX and effector memory subsets contributed by each of several donors.

Density gradient separation was used to isolate peripheral blood mononuclear cells from buffy coats of healthy donors. In the study, negative magnetic separation with EasySep or MojoSort CD8+ T cell isolation kits was used to enrich total CD8+ T cells. For each subset, total RNA was extracted using an RNeasy Mini Kit from duplicate vials of 150,000 sorted CD8+ T cells. PBMCs were used either fresh or after being cryopreserved in fetal bovine serum containing 10% DMSO. Fluorescence-activated cell sorting on a FACSAria III was used to sort the CD8+ T cell subsets to purity. A Human TCR Profiling Kit was used to prepare UMI-labeled 5' RACE TCRbeta libraries. Every TCRbeta library was prepared in parallel with an identical number of PCR cycles. Processing in the source paper ran as follows. Each TCRbeta library contained between roughly 2,800 and 20,000 functional CDR3beta clonotypes. MIGEC 1.2.9 was used for UMI extraction and consensus assembly, with a minimum of three reads required per UMI. In-frame CDR3beta repertoires were extracted with MiXCR 3.0.3. Diversity metrics were computed in VDJtools 1.2.1 after downsampling each sample to 42,000 randomly selected UMIs. For the top 3,000 clones of each sample pair, the repertoire overlap metrics D, R and F2 were calculated in VDJtools. TCRdb reprocessed the reads, so every CDR3 protein sequence counts as one entry and DNA is not shown. TCRdb's processing, not the study's, gives the V and J calls here. The table held for this sample gives about 5,500 distinct CDR3 sequences. The ten largest clones represent roughly a sixth of the sample.

As encoded in the germline V gene (reference sequence), CDR1 is LNHDA while CDR2 is SQIVND. The CDR3 sequence holds 15 residues, the cysteine and phenylalanine included. No nucleotide data were recorded. What the authors observed across the whole study: Based on Chao1 estimates, TSTEM subsets appeared to have greater repertoire diversity than TPEX subsets, which may reflect a broader range of specificities. Although both stem-like subsets shared clonotypes with effector memory cells, the overlap between TSTEM and TPEX repertoires was minimal, suggesting distinct antigen spectra for the TSTEM and TPEX subsets. Normalized Shannon-Wiener diversity was similarly high in TSTEM and TPEX subsets, while effector memory subsets were less diverse by comparison. Only TCRbeta chains were sequenced, and the repertoire comparisons were based on roughly 6 donors and tested using paired t-tests with Bonferroni correction.

The sample consisted of CD8+ T cells from PBMCs. The sequence joins TRBV19 to TRBJ1-5. This clonotype was sampled from a human donor in good health. The CDR3 protein sequence reads: CASSIEQISNQPQHF.